Listed below are T cell receptor beta chains from one sample, sequenced in a study of blood T cell repertoires in COVID-19. Clones were sequenced by immunoSEQ multiplex PCR, and TCRdb holds only the in-frame ones, with some missing. Found here are about 240,000 clones, approximately 80% of them singletons; the top ten hold more than 8%. The sequenced material came from peripheral blood. All receptors come from a woman of 80 years or more with acute or convalescent COVID-19. Each CDR3 is given with its conserved first and last residue. The order of the fields is clone size, D gene, J gene, V gene, CDR3 DNA, CDR3 protein. A D gene is named only where the DNA matches it firmly. The listing skips clone size in some rows; elsewhere it reads once, few, many or a size class.

-,-,TRBJ1-4,TRBV19,TGTGCCAGTTCGGATGGGCCGATCGAAAAACTGTTTTTT,CASSDGPIEKLFF
few,-,TRBJ1-5,TRBV19,TGTGCCAGTAGTATAGTTCGGAGCAATCAGCCCCAGCATTTT,CASSIVRSNQPQHF
once,-,TRBJ2-1,TRBV5-1,TGCGCCAGCAGCTTGGCCTGGGCCTCCTACAATGAGCAGTTCTTC,CASSLAWASYNEQFF
-,TRBD1,TRBJ1-1,TRBV19,TGTGCCAGTAGTATTAGGACAGGGGGCGTTGGCACTGAAGCTTTCTTT,CASSIRTGGVGTEAFF
-,-,TRBJ1-1,TRBV30,TGTGCCTGGAGGGTCAGGGCTTCGGCTGAAGCTTTCTTT,CAWRVRASAEAFF
-,-,TRBJ1-1,TRBV6-5,TGTGCCAGCAGTTACGCAGGGGAGAACACTGAAGCTTTCTTT,CASSYAGENTEAFF
-,-,TRBJ2-1,TRBV14,TGTGCCAGCAGCCCCCTGAGGTCGAGCAATGAGCAGTTCTTC,CASSPLRSSNEQFF
-,-,TRBJ2-7,TRBV7-9,TGTGCCAGCAGCCCGAACATCTACGAGCAGTACTTC,CASSPNIYEQYF
-,TRBD1,TRBJ1-5,TRBV7-9,TGTGCCAGCAGCTCCTCCTTGGGACAGTATAGCAATCAGCCCCAGCATTTT,CASSSSLGQYSNQPQHF
-,-,TRBJ2-6,TRBV9,TGTGCCAGCAGCGTAGGTCAAGGGGCTGGGGCCAACGTCCTGACTTTC,CASSVGQGAGANVLTF
-,-,TRBJ2-1,TRBV28,TGTGCCAGCAGTTTATCCGTTTGGGACATCGCCTACAATGAGCAGTTCTTC,CASSLSVWDIAYNEQFF
-,TRBD1,TRBJ2-5,TRBV3-1/TRBV3-2,TGTGCCAGCGGGGACAGGGGGCTGACAGAGACCCAGTACTTC,CASGDRGLTETQYF
few,TRBD1,TRBJ1-4,TRBV6-8,TGTGCCAGCACCTACAGGGGGCTTCAAGAAAAACTGTTTTTT,CASTYRGLQEKLFF
-,-,TRBJ1-5,TRBV10-3,TGTGCCATCAGTGAGTTGGGGCCTAGCAATCAGCCCCAGCATTTT,CAISELGPSNQPQHF
-,-,TRBJ1-4,TRBV19,TGTGCCAGTAGTACACGGGGGTTTGCTAATGAAAAACTGTTTTTT,CASSTRGFANEKLFF
-,-,TRBJ2-2,TRBV15,TGTGCCACCAGCATTCGAATAGGGGGTTTTCCCGGGGAGCTGTTTTTT,CATSIRIGGFPGELFF
-,-,TRBJ1-1,TRBV18,TGTGCCAGCTCCTCGGTGGTAGGGGGAGGGCTGAACACTGAAGCTTTCTTT,CASSSVVGGGLNTEAFF
-,TRBD1,TRBJ2-1,TRBV18,TGTGCCAGCTCACCCCGGGACAGTTACAATGAGCAGTTCTTC,CASSPRDSYNEQFF
once,-,TRBJ1-2,TRBV5-1,TGCGCCAGCAGCTTGGGGGCAGTTGGCTACACCTTC,CASSLGAVGYTF
-,-,TRBJ2-3,TRBV7-2,TGTGCCAGCAGCTTACTGGGGGGTAATACAGATACGCAGTATTTT,CASSLLGGNTDTQYF
-,-,TRBJ1-2,TRBV5-6,TGTGCCAGCAGCTACCGGGGGGCCGGGGGCTATGGCTACACCTTC,CASSYRGAGGYGYTF
few,-,TRBJ1-5,TRBV15,TGTGCCACCAGCAGAGATCAATATCAGCCCCAGCATTTT,CATSRDQYQPQHF
-,TRBD2,TRBJ2-2,TRBV7-6,TGTGCCAGCAGCCCCCGGGGGGGATCGTACACCGGGGAGCTGTTTTTT,CASSPRGGSYTGELFF
-,-,TRBJ1-2,TRBV6-5,TGTGCCGTTTCGGTGGTCTCGAACTATGGCTACACCTTC,CAVSVVSNYGYTF
-,-,TRBJ1-4,TRBV5-1,TGCGCCAGCAGCATTCCGTTGGGGGCCACTAATGAAAAACTGTTTTTT,CASSIPLGATNEKLFF
few,TRBD1,TRBJ1-2,TRBV11-2,TGTGCCAGCAGCTCTTTAGGGGGCCGACAGGGGGGCTATGGCTACACCTTC,CASSSLGGRQGGYGYTF
-,-,TRBJ2-1,TRBV5-8,TGTGCCAGCAGCTTCTATTCGAGGGCCTACAATGAGCAGTTCTTC,CASSFYSRAYNEQFF
-,TRBD1,TRBJ2-7,TRBV5-5,TGTGCCAGCAGCAGTAGACAGGGAACAACTTACGAGCAGTACTTC,CASSSRQGTTYEQYF
once,-,TRBJ1-1,TRBV14,TGTGCCAGCAGCGAGCAGGGTGATGGCACTGAAGCTTTCTTT,CASSEQGDGTEAFF
-,TRBD1,TRBJ1-3,TRBV30,TGTGCCTGGAGAGTCACAGGGGGCTCTGGAAACACCATATATTTT,CAWRVTGGSGNTIYF
-,-,TRBJ2-1,TRBV4-1,TGCGCCAGCAGTTTCGATAGCTCCTACAATGAGCAGTTCTTC,CASSFDSSYNEQFF
-,-,TRBJ2-5,TRBV6-5,TGTGCCAGCAAGATAGAGGAGACCCAGTACTTC,CASKIEETQYF
-,-,TRBJ1-4,TRBV5-6,TGTGCCAGCAGCCGAGGAAGCGGTGAAAAACTGTTTTTT,CASSRGSGEKLFF
-,-,TRBJ2-1,TRBV18,TGTGCCAGCTCACCAAGGGACTTCAATGAGCAGTTCTTC,CASSPRDFNEQFF
-,TRBD1,TRBJ1-6,TRBV7-3,TGTGCCAGCAGCTCAGGGGGCGGTGTCAGTTCACCCCTCCACTTT,CASSSGGGVSSPLHF
-,-,TRBJ2-7,TRBV30,TGTGCCTGGAGTGGGTCAGGGAATTACGAGCAGTACTTC,CAWSGSGNYEQYF
-,-,TRBJ2-3,TRBV9,TGTGCCAGCAGCCCAGACACGGGGGGCAATCTTCAGAGCGCAGATACGCAGTATTTT,CASSPDTGGNLQSADTQYF
-,TRBD1,TRBJ1-4,TRBV5-1,TGCGCCAGCAGCTTGGAGGGGACAGGTGATGAAAAACTGTTTTTT,CASSLEGTGDEKLFF
-,-,TRBJ1-6,TRBV5-1,TGCGCCAGCAGCTTGGATGGGGGCTTTAATTCACCCCTCCACTTT,CASSLDGGFNSPLHF
-,-,TRBJ2-6,TRBV6-1,TGTGCCAGCAGTGACCGGGACTCTGGGGCCAACGTCCTGACTTTC,CASSDRDSGANVLTF
few,-,TRBJ1-6,TRBV19,TGTGCCAGTAGAGAGGGACTTAATTCACCCCTCCACTTT,CASREGLNSPLHF
once,TRBD1,TRBJ1-1,TRBV18,TGTGCCAGCTCAAGTCCGGGACAGCAAAACACTGAAGCTTTCTTT,CASSSPGQQNTEAFF
-,-,TRBJ2-7,TRBV11-1,TGTGCCAGCAGTAGGGACTTGATCTACGAGCAGTACTTC,CASSRDLIYEQYF
-,TRBD2,TRBJ2-3,TRBV19,TGTGCCAGTAGTACAACTAGCGGGGGTTCCCCAGATACGCAGTATTTT,CASSTTSGGSPDTQYF
-,-,TRBJ1-1,TRBV7-8,TGTGCCAGCAGCTCCAACATGAACACTGAAGCTTTCTTT,CASSSNMNTEAFF
many,-,TRBJ1-4,TRBV10-1,TGCGCCAGCAGTGACGGCAGCGTCGGGTCGAATAATGAAAAACTGTTTTTT,CASSDGSVGSNNEKLFF
-,TRBD1,TRBJ1-2,TRBV6-5,TGTGCCAGCAGTTACTCGACAGGGGCCAGCTATGGCTACACCTTC,CASSYSTGASYGYTF
-,-,TRBJ1-1,TRBV5-1,TGCGCCAGCAGCGCGATACAGGCGAACACTGAAGCTTTCTTT,CASSAIQANTEAFF
-,-,TRBJ2-2,TRBV7-2,TGTGCCAGCAGCCCGCGGGGACCAAACACCGGGGAGCTGTTTTTT,CASSPRGPNTGELFF
-,-,TRBJ2-5,TRBV9,TGTGCCAGCAGCGTCTACGAGTTACAAGAGACCCAGTACTTC,CASSVYELQETQYF
-,-,TRBJ1-3,TRBV3-1/TRBV3-2,TGTGCCAGCAACCGTGGCCACACCATATATTTT,CASNRGHTIYF